Reported below is one T cell receptor (beta chain). This sample is part of a study of blood T cell repertoires in COVID-19. Overall study: Some COVID-19 samples were acute and others convalescent; all came from the United States, Italy and Spain.

How the authors handled the data: From reference gene primer amplification, estimates of nucleated cell counts were derived. Libraries were prepared by immunoSEQ multiplex PCR; TCRdb keeps only in-frame clonotypes and omits some of them. The V and J calls and clone size were taken over from that table, and D and trimming were inferred from the DNA. The sample shows about 300,000 clones, around 86% of them seen only once. Donors in Cohort 3 who had recovered were those with two negative PCRs, healthcare professional clearance, or resolution of their symptoms. There are 14 residues in the CDR3. V was clipped by 6 bases and J by 3 bases, with 11 bases between them. The germline V gene has CDR1 LGHDT and CDR2 YNNKEL (reference sequence).

The source of this sequence is a man aged 30-40 years who had recovered from COVID-19. Sequenced input: PBMCs or T cells enriched from blood (not recorded which). The rearrangement uses TRBV3-1 (or the pseudogene TRBV3-2) and TRBJ2-2; D is perhaps TRBD1 (5 bases). The CDR3 DNA is TGTGCCAGCAGGCGGCAGGGTGACACCGGGGAGCTGTTTTTT. It codes for CASRRQGDTGELFF.